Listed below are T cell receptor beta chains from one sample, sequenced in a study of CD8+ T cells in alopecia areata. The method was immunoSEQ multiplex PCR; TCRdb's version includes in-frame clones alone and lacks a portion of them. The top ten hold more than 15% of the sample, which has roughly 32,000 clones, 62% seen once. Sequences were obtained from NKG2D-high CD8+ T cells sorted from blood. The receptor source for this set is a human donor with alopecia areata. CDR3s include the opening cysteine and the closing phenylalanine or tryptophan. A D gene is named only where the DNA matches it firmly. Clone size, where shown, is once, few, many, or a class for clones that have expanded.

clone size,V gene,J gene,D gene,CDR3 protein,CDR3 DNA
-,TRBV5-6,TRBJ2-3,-,CASSLDTGNTQYF,TGTGCCAGCAGCTTGGACACGGGGAATACGCAGTATTTT
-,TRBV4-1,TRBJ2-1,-,CASSSPGNEQFF,TGCGCCAGCAGCTCCCCGGGGAATGAGCAGTTCTTC
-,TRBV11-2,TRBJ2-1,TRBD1,CASTTGTGGNEQFF,TGTGCCAGCACCACAGGGACAGGGGGAAATGAGCAGTTCTTC
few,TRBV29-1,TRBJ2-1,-,CSVEEGIGRGANEQFF,TGCAGCGTTGAAGAGGGAATCGGTCGGGGGGCCAATGAGCAGTTCTTC
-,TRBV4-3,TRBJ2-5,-,CASSQEGQEETQYF,TGCGCCAGCAGCCAAGAGGGACAAGAAGAGACCCAGTACTTC
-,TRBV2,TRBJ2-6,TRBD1,CASNSGTGHLASGANVLTF,TGTGCCAGCAATTCCGGGACAGGGCACTTGGCTTCTGGGGCCAACGTCCTGACTTTC
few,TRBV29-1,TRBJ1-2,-,CSVIPAASNYGYTF,TGCAGCGTTATCCCGGCCGCCAGTAACTATGGCTACACCTTC
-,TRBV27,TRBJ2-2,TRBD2,CASSSGLAFPGELFF,TGTGCCAGCAGTTCGGGACTAGCGTTCCCCGGGGAGCTGTTTTTT
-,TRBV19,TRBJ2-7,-,CASSIQGSSYEQYF,TGTGCCAGTAGTATCCAGGGAAGCTCCTACGAGCAGTACTTC
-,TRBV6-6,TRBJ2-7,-,CASSYALAYEQYF,TGTGCCAGCAGTTACGCTCTCGCCTACGAGCAGTACTTC
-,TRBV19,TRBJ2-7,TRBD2,CASSIGLALGYGEQYF,TGTGCCAGTAGTATAGGACTAGCCCTGGGCTACGGCGAGCAGTACTTC
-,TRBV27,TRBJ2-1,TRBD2,CASSLAGYNEQFF,TGTGCCAGCAGTCTAGCGGGGTACAATGAGCAGTTCTTC
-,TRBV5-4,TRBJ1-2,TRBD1,CASSQGQVVDYGYTF,TGTGCCAGCAGCCAGGGACAGGTCGTAGACTATGGCTACACCTTC
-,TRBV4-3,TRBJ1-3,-,CASSQDSGLGNTIYF,TGCGCCAGCAGCCAAGATTCCGGCCTCGGAAACACCATATATTTT
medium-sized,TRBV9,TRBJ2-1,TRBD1,CASSVRMGQGVDEQFF,TGTGCCAGCAGCGTACGTATGGGACAGGGAGTCGATGAGCAGTTCTTC
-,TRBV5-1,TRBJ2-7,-,CASSLVVSGMGLSYEQYF,TGCGCCAGCAGCTTGGTTGTTTCAGGGATGGGCTTGTCCTACGAGCAGTACTTC
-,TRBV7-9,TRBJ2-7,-,CASSLQGDEQYF,TGTGCCAGCAGCTTACAGGGAGACGAGCAGTACTTC
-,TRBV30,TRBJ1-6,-,CAWKSGYNSPLHF,TGTGCCTGGAAGTCCGGGTATAATTCACCCCTCCACTTT
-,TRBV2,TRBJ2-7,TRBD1,CASSRGQGYEQYF,TGTGCCAGCAGTAGGGGACAGGGATACGAGCAGTACTTC
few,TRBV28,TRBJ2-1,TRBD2,CASSLPGLAGGGNEQFF,TGTGCCAGCAGTTTACCGGGACTAGCGGGAGGTGGCAATGAGCAGTTCTTC
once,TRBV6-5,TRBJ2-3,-,CASSPWELHTQYF,TGTGCCAGCAGTCCATGGGAGTTACATACGCAGTATTTT
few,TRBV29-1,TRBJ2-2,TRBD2,CSGAGVELPGELFF,TGCAGCGGGGCGGGGGTAGAACTTCCCGGGGAGCTGTTTTTT
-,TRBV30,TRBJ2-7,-,CAWSVGGSYEQYF,TGTGCCTGGAGTGTAGGCGGATCCTACGAGCAGTACTTC
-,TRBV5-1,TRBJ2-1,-,CASSLWRVSSYNEQFF,TGCGCCAGCAGCTTGTGGCGGGTGAGCTCCTACAATGAGCAGTTCTTC
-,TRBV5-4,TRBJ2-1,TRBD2,CASSLEVFVGRVNEQFF,TGTGCCAGCAGCTTGGAGGTTTTTGTGGGGAGGGTCAATGAGCAGTTCTTC
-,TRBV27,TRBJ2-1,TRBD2,CASNSGASMVDEQFF,TGTGCCAGCAATAGCGGGGCGAGTATGGTCGATGAGCAGTTCTTC
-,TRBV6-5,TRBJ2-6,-,CASSYGASGANVLTF,TGTGCCAGCAGTTACGGGGCCTCTGGGGCCAACGTCCTGACTTTC
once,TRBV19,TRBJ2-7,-,CASSMGDYEQYF,TGTGCCAGTAGTATGGGCGATTACGAGCAGTACTTC
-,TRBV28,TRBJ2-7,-,CASRLRGGSYEQYF,TGTGCCAGCAGGTTGCGGGGAGGTTCGTACGAGCAGTACTTC
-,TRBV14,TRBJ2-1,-,CASSPHGDEWVRENYNEQFF,TGTGCCAGCAGCCCTCACGGGGACGAGTGGGTGCGGGAAAATTACAATGAGCAGTTCTTC
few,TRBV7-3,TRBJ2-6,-,CASSPGPMSGANVLTF,TGTGCCAGCAGCCCGGGCCCAATGTCTGGGGCCAACGTCCTGACTTTC
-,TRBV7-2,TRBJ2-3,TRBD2,CASSLLAGYTDTQYF,TGTGCCAGCAGCCTACTAGCGGGATACACAGATACGCAGTATTTT
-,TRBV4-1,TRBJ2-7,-,CASSPLLGREQYF,TGCGCCAGCAGCCCCCTGCTCGGCCGCGAGCAGTACTTC
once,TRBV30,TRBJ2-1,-,CAWTKAGSSYNEQFF,TGTGCCTGGACGAAAGCAGGGAGCTCCTACAATGAGCAGTTCTTC
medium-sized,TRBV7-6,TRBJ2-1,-,CASSLAGLEQFF,TGTGCCAGCAGCTTGGCAGGGCTTGAGCAGTTCTTC
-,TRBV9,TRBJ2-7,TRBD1,CASSGDRGVYEQYF,TGTGCCAGCAGCGGGGACAGGGGTGTCTACGAGCAGTACTTC
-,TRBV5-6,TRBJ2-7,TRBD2,CASSRLAGGPQDEQYF,TGTGCCAGCAGCCGACTAGCGGGAGGGCCCCAGGACGAGCAGTACTTC
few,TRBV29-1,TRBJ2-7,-,CSGRDSYEQYF,TGCAGCGGAAGGGATTCCTACGAGCAGTACTTC
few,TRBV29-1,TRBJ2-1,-,CSVVWSSYNEQFF,TGCAGCGTTGTGTGGAGTTCATACAATGAGCAGTTCTTC
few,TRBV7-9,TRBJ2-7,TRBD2,CASSPGLAGGNEQYF,TGTGCCAGCAGCCCGGGACTAGCGGGAGGGAACGAGCAGTACTTC
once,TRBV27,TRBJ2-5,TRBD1,CASSSRLGQGGETQYF,TGTGCCAGCAGTTCACGGCTCGGACAGGGGGGAGAGACCCAGTACTTC